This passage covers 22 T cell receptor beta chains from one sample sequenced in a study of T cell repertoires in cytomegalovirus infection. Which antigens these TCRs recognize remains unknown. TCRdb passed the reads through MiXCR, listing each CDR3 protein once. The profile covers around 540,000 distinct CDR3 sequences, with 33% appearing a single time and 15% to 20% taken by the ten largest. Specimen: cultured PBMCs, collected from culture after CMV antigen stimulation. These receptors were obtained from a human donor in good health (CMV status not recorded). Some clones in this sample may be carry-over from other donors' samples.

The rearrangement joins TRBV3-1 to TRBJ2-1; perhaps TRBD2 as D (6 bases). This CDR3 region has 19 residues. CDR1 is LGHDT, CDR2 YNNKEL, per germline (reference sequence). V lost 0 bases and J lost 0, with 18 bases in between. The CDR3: CASSQDLRAGTHSYNEQFF. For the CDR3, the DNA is TGTGCCAGCAGCCAAGATTTAAGGGCCGGGACTCACTCCTACAATGAGCAGTTCTTC.

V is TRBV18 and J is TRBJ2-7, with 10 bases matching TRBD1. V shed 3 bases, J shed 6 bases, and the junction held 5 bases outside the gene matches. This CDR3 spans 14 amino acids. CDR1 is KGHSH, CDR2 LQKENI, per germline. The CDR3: CASSPTRTGGEQYV. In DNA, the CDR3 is TGTGCCAGCTCACCGACGAGGACAGGGGGCGAGCAGTACGTC.

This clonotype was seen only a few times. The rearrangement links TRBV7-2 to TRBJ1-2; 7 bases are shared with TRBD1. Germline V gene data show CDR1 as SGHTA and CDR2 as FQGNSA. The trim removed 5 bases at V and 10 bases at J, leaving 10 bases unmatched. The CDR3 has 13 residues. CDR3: CASSPLWTGVYTF. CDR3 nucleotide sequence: TGTGCCAGCAGCCCGCTCTGGACAGGAGTCTACACCTTC. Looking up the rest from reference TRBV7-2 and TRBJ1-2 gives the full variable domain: GAGVSQSPSNKVTEKGKDVELRCDPISGHTALYWYRQSLGQGLEFLIYFQGNSAPDKSGLPSDRFSAERTGGSVSTLTIQRTQQEDSAVYLCASSPLWTGVYTFGSGTRLTVV.

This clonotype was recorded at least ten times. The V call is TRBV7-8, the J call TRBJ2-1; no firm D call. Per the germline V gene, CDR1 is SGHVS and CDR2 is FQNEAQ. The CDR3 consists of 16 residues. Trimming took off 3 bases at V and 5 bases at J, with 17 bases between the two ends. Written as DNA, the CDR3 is TGTGCCAGCAGCTTGGGTCTAGTCGGAGCGAACAATGAGCAGTTCTTC. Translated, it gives CASSLGLVGANNEQFF.

In DNA, the CDR3 is TGTGCCAGCGGATTAGATAGCGTCTACGAGCAGTACTTC. It is translated as CASGLDSVYEQYF. This sequence joins TRBV7-9 and TRBJ2-7; weak D call: TRBD2 (5 bases). This CDR3 has 13 residues. V was cut by 8 bases and J by 3 bases, with 14 bases left in between. The germline CDR1 and CDR2 sequences are SEHNR and FQNEAQ (reference sequence).

This CDR3 is CASSSAVGVEYEQYF. CDR3 DNA: TGTGCCAGCAGTTCGGCGGTCGGAGTCGAATACGAGCAGTACTTC. The rearrangement joins TRBV7-8 to TRBJ2-7; D is unresolved. The germline gives CDR1 SGHVS, CDR2 FQNEAQ. Trimming took off 6 bases at V and 4 bases at J, with 19 bases between the two ends. There are 15 residues in the CDR3. Filled out from reference TRBV7-8 and TRBJ2-7, the complete variable domain reads GAGVSQSPRYKVAKRGQDVALRCDPISGHVSLFWYQQALGQGPEFLTYFQNEAQLDKSGLPSDRFFAERPEGSVSTLKIQRTQQEDSAVYLCASSSAVGVEYEQYFGPGTRLTVT.

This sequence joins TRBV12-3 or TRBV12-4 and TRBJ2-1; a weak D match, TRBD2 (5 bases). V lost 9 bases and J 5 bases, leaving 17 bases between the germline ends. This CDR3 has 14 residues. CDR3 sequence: CASNQDWRDNEQFF. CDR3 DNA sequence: TGTGCCAGTAACCAGGACTGGAGAGACAATGAGCAGTTCTTC.

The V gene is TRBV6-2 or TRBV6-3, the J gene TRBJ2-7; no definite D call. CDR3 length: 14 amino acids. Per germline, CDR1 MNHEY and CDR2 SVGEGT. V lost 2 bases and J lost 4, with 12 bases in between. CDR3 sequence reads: CASSYGAGGYEQYV. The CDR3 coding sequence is TGTGCCAGCAGTTACGGCGCCGGCGGTTACGAGCAGTACGTC.

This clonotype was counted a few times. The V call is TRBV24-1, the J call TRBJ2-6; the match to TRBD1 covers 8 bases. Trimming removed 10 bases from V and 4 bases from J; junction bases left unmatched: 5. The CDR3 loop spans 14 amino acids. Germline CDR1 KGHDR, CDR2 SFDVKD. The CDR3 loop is CATQGEAGANVLTF. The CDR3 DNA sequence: TGTGCCACACAGGGGGAGGCAGGGGCCAACGTCCTGACTTTC.

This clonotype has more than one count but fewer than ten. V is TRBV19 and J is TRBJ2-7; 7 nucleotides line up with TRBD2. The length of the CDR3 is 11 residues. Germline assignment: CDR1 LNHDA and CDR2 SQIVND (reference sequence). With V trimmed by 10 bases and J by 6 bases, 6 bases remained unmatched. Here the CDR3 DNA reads TGTGCCACCCTTTGGGGGGGCGAGCAGTACTTC. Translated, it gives CATLWGGEQYF.

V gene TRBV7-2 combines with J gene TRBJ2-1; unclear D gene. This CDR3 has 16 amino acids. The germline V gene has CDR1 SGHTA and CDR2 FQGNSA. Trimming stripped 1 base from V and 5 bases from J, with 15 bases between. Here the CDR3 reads CASSLGVGQRNNEQFF. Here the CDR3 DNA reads TGTGCCAGCAGCTTAGGGGTGGGTCAGAGAAACAATGAGCAGTTCTTC.

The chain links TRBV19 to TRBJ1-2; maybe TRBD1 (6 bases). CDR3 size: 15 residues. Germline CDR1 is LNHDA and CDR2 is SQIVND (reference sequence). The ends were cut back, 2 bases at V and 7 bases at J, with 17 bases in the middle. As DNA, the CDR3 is TGTGCCAGTAGTATAATAACTCGGACAGATCTTGGCTACACCTTC. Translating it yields CASSIITRTDLGYTF.

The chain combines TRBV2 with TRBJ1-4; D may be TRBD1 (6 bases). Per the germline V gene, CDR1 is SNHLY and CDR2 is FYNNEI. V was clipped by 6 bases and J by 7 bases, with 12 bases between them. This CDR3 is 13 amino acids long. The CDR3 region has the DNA TGTGCCAGCAGGGGGGCGCCGGGTGAAAAACTGTTTTTT. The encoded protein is CASRGAPGEKLFF. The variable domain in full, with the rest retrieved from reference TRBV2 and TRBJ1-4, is EPEVTQTPSHQVTQMGQEVILRCVPISNHLYFYWYRQILGQKVEFLVSFYNNEISEKSEIFDDQFSVERPDGSNFTLKIRSTKLEDSAMYFCASRGAPGEKLFFGSGTQLSVL.

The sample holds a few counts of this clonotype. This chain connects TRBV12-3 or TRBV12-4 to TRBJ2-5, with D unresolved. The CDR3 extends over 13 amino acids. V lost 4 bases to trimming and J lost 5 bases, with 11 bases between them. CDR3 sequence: CASSSGPPETQYF. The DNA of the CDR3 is TGTGCCAGCAGTTCCGGACCCCCGGAGACCCAGTACTTC.

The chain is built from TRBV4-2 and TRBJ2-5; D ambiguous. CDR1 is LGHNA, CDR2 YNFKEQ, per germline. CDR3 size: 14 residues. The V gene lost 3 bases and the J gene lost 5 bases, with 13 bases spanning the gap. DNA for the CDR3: TGTGCCAGCAGCCATGGTGGCTTTCCGGAGACCCAGTACTTC. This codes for CASSHGGFPETQYF.

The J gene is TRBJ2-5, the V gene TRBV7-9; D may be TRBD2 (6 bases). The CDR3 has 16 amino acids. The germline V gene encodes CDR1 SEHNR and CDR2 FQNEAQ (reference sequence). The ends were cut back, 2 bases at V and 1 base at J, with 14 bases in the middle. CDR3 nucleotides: TGTGCCAGCAGCTTATCACGTGCCGGGGGCCAAGAGACCCAGTACTTC. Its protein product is CASSLSRAGGQETQYF.

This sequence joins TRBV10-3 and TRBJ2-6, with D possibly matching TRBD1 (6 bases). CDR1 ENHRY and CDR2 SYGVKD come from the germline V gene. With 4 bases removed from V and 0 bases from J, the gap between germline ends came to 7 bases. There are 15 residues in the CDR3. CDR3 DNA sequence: TGTGCCATCAGTGGGGGGCGCTCTGGGGCCAACGTCCTGACTTTC. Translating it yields CAISGGRSGANVLTF.

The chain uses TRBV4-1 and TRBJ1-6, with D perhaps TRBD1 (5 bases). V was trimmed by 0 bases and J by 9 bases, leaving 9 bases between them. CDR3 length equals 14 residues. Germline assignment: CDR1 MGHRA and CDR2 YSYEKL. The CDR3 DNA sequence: TGCGCCAGCAGCCAAGATTGGGGGGTTTCACCCCTCCACTTT. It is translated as CASSQDWGVSPLHF.

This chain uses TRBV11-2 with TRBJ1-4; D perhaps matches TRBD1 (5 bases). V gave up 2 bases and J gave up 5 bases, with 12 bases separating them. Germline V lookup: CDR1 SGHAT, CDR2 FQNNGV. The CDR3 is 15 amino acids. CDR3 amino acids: CASSLWARENEKLFF. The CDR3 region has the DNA TGTGCCAGCAGCTTATGGGCCAGGGAAAATGAAAAACTGTTTTTT.

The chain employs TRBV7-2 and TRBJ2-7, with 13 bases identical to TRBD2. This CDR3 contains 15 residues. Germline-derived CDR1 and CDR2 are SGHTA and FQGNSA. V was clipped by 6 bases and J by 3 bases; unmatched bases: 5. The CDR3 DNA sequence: TGTGCCAGCAGACACGGGACTAGCGGGATCTACGAGCAGTACTTC. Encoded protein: CASRHGTSGIYEQYF. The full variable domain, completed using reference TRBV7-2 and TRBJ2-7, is GAGVSQSPSNKVTEKGKDVELRCDPISGHTALYWYRQSLGQGLEFLIYFQGNSAPDKSGLPSDRFSAERTGGSVSTLTIQRTQQEDSAVYLCASRHGTSGIYEQYFGPGTRLTVT.

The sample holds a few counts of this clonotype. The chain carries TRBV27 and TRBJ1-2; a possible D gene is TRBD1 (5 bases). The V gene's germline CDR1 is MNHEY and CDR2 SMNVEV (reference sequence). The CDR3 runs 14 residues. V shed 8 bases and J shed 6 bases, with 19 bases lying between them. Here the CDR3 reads CASAGGGLHNGYTF. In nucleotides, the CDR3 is TGTGCCAGCGCTGGCGGGGGTCTACACAATGGCTACACCTTC.

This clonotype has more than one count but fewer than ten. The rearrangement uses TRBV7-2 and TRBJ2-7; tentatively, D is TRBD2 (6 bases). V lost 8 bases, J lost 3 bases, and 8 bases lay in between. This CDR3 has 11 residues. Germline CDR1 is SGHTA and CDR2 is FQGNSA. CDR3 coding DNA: TGTGCCAGCGCGGGATTCTACGAGCAGTACTTC. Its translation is CASAGFYEQYF. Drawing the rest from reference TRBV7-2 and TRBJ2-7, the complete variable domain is GAGVSQSPSNKVTEKGKDVELRCDPISGHTALYWYRQSLGQGLEFLIYFQGNSAPDKSGLPSDRFSAERTGGSVSTLTIQRTQQEDSAVYLCASAGFYEQYFGPGTRLTVT.